This TCR beta chain was sequenced in a study of T cells after yellow fever vaccination. This clonotype was seen a few times. TCRdb independently ran MiXCR on the 5' RACE reads; one entry per CDR3 protein. The repertoire holds hundreds of thousands of distinct CDR3 sequences, around an eighth seen once, with about 15% in the top ten. Here the sequenced sample was PBMCs, taken on the day of the yellow fever booster vaccination. This sequence was found in a man younger than 45 who received the YFV17D yellow fever vaccine.

CDR3 DNA sequence: TGTGCCAGCAGCTTAACTCCTGTAAATGAGCAGTTCTTC. Translation: CASSLTPVNEQFF. The chain recombines TRBV7-3 with TRBJ2-1, with D hard to call. The CDR3 is 13 amino acids. Germline values: CDR1 SGHTA, CDR2 FQGTGA. V lost 0 bases and J 7 bases, leaving 7 bases between the germline ends.